This entry lists 29 T cell receptor beta chains sequenced from one sample in a study of blood T cells in healthy people across ages. Alongside a J-beta primer mix, a sample-barcoded 5' primer served in a second PCR lasting about 7 to 12 cycles. One entry per CDR3 protein, called by TCRdb with MiXCR from the 5' RACE reads. The sample holds about 1.5 million distinct CDR3 sequences, approximately 39% seen once. Sequenced sample: blood. The receptors shown here come from a woman aged 18-35 years in good health.

The chain joins TRBV12-3 or TRBV12-4 to TRBJ1-6, with TRBD1 matching over 8 bases. V lost 2 bases and J lost 9; bases outside the gene matches: 9. This CDR3 has 16 amino acids. The CDR3: CASSLPSQGARSPLHF. The DNA of the CDR3 is TGTGCCAGCAGTTTACCGTCCCAGGGGGCGCGTTCACCCCTCCACTTT.

This clonotype has only a few counts. V gene TRBV27 combines with J gene TRBJ2-7, with D perhaps being TRBD1 or TRBD2 (6 bases each). Looked up from germline, CDR1 is MNHEY and CDR2 is SMNVEV (reference sequence). Between the trimmed V and J ends, which lost 3 bases and 1 base, there was a span of 13 bases. CDR3 length: 15 amino acids. CDR3 sequence: CASSFSGALSYEQYF. CDR3 coding DNA: TGTGCCAGCAGTTTCTCGGGGGCCCTGTCCTACGAGCAGTACTTC.

Notes on this clonotype: This may be a read error: a much more frequent sequence differs by one nucleotide. This chain links TRBV2 with TRBJ1-5; tentative D call: TRBD1 (6 bases). From germline, CDR1 is SNHLY and CDR2 FYNNEI. Trimming removed 4 bases from V and 6 bases from J, with 13 bases in between. This CDR3 is 14 amino acids long. The CDR3 spells CASSGRGAGQPQHF. The CDR3 bases are TGTGCCAGCAGTGGTCGGGGGGCAGGTCAGCCCCAGCATTTT. Together with reference TRBV2 and TRBJ1-5, the CDR3 gives the full variable domain: EPEVTQTPSHQVTQMGQEVILRCVPISNHLYFYWYRQILGQKVEFLVSFYNNEISEKSEIFDDQFSVERPDGSNFTLKIRSTKLEDSAMYFCASSGRGAGQPQHFGDGTRLSIL.

Only a few counts were recorded for this clonotype. The V call is TRBV2, the J call TRBJ1-5; unclear D gene. Germline CDR1 reads SNHLY; CDR2 reads FYNNEI. There are 17 residues in the CDR3. V dropped 6 bases and J dropped 0 bases, with 18 bases sitting between them. CDR3 nucleotide sequence: TGTGCCAGCAGGATTCGAGGCGCGGGTTATAGCAATCAGCCCCAGCATTTT. Translated, it gives CASRIRGAGYSNQPQHF. Filled out from reference TRBV2 and TRBJ1-5, the complete variable domain reads EPEVTQTPSHQVTQMGQEVILRCVPISNHLYFYWYRQILGQKVEFLVSFYNNEISEKSEIFDDQFSVERPDGSNFTLKIRSTKLEDSAMYFCASRIRGAGYSNQPQHFGDGTRLSIL.

A few counts support this clonotype. The rearrangement joins TRBV12-3 or TRBV12-4 to TRBJ2-2; D gene ambiguous. V lost 3 bases and J 6 bases, leaving 5 bases between the germline ends. The CDR3 loop spans 12 amino acids. The CDR3 region has the DNA TGTGCCAGCAGTTTCAGGTCCGGGGAGCTGTTTTTT. Translated: CASSFRSGELFF.

The chain couples TRBV5-1 to TRBJ2-7; TRBD2 matches at 14 bases. The CDR3 loop spans 17 amino acids. With V trimmed by 5 bases and J by 7 bases, 14 bases remained unmatched. Germline V lookup: CDR1 SGHRS, CDR2 YFSETQ. CDR3 sequence (DNA): TGCGCCAGCAGTCCCGGACTAGCGGGGGGCTACTCAGGGGAGCAGTACTTC. Translation: CASSPGLAGGYSGEQYF.

V is TRBV6-2 or TRBV6-3 and J is TRBJ2-2; D gene uncertain. V was cut by 8 bases and J by 7 bases, with 17 bases left in between. Per the germline V gene, CDR1 is MNHEY and CDR2 is SVGEGT. The CDR3 loop spans 14 amino acids. This CDR3 is CASARGGVIGELFF. For the CDR3, the DNA is TGTGCCAGCGCCCGTGGTGGGGTCATCGGGGAGCTGTTTTTT.

This clonotype appeared a few times. The chain carries TRBV11-2 and TRBJ2-3, with D possibly being TRBD1 (6 bases). The CDR3 totals 17 residues. The germline V and J ends were trimmed by 8 bases and 0 bases, with 21 bases remaining between them. Looked up from germline, CDR1 is SGHAT and CDR2 is FQNNGV. CDR3 sequence (DNA): TGTGCCAGCGTAGGGGGACGATGGGGGAGTAGCACAGATACGCAGTATTTT. It codes for CASVGGRWGSSTDTQYF.

This clonotype was counted only a few times. This chain joins TRBV20-1 and TRBJ2-5; 11 nucleotides line up with TRBD1. J was trimmed by 1 base and V by 2 bases; bases with no gene match: 3. The germline CDR1 and CDR2 sequences are DFQATT and SNEGSKA (reference sequence). The length of the CDR3 is 15 residues. The CDR3: CSARSGQGAQETQYF. The CDR3 DNA reads as TGCAGTGCTAGATCAGGACAGGGGGCCCAAGAGACCCAGTACTTC.

V gene TRBV20-1 combines with J gene TRBJ1-5, with TRBD1 matching 12 bases. J gave up 6 bases and V 1 base, and 4 bases lay outside the gene matches. The CDR3 sequence is 15 residues long. Germline V lookup: CDR1 DFQATT, CDR2 SNEGSKA (reference sequence). The CDR3 sequence: CSARGGTGGGQPQHF. The DNA for the CDR3 is TGCAGTGCTAGAGGCGGGACAGGGGGCGGTCAGCCCCAGCATTTT.

This chain links TRBV29-1 with TRBJ1-2; D is uncertain. V was pared by 7 bases and J by 0 bases, with 12 bases between. CDR1 SQVTM and CDR2 ANQGSEA come from the germline V gene. The CDR3 contains 13 residues. The chain's CDR3 is CSGADGPNYGYTF. The CDR3 DNA reads as TGCAGCGGGGCGGACGGACCTAACTATGGCTACACCTTC. Filled out from reference TRBV29-1 and TRBJ1-2, the complete variable domain reads SAVISQKPSRDICQRGTSLTIQCQVDSQVTMMFWYRQQPGQSLTLIATANQGSEATYESGFVIDKFPISRPNLTFSTLTVSNMSPEDSSIYLCSGADGPNYGYTFGSGTRLTVV.

This clonotype has a handful of counts. The chain carries TRBV6-5 and TRBJ1-2, with unresolved D. CDR1 and CDR2 from the germline V gene are MNHEY and SVGAGI. The germline V and J ends were trimmed by 0 bases and 4 bases, with 15 bases remaining between them. This CDR3 has 16 residues. CDR3 in amino acids: CASSYSPPLRAYGYTF. The DNA for the CDR3 is TGTGCCAGCAGTTACTCCCCCCCTCTGAGAGCCTATGGCTACACCTTC.

There are a few counts of this clonotype. V and J are TRBV6-2 or TRBV6-3 and TRBJ2-7, with D possibly being TRBD1 (7 bases). The V end lost 4 bases, the J end lost 1 base, and 14 bases lay between the germline ends. CDR1 is MNHEY, CDR2 SVGEGT, per germline. The CDR3 loop spans 15 amino acids. CDR3: CASSSQQGRSYEQYF. The CDR3, as DNA: TGTGCCAGCAGTTCTCAACAGGGGAGGTCCTACGAGCAGTACTTC.

J is TRBJ1-2 and V is TRBV4-3; D remains ambiguous. The CDR3 covers 16 residues. The V end lost 0 bases, the J end lost 4 bases, and 15 bases lay between the germline ends. Germline values: CDR1 LGHNA, CDR2 YSLEER. The CDR3 is CASSQESGFGIYGYTF. The CDR3, as DNA: TGCGCCAGCAGCCAAGAATCGGGGTTTGGGATCTATGGCTACACCTTC.

This clonotype occurred many times. The genes are TRBV20-1 and TRBJ1-2; tentatively, D is TRBD1 (5 bases). This CDR3 spans 13 amino acids. V was cut by 5 bases and J by 8 bases, with 18 bases left in between. CDR1 DFQATT and CDR2 SNEGSKA come from the germline V gene (reference sequence). CDR3 coding DNA: TGCAGTGCTGGAGGGACGCCTAAGGAGGGCTACACCTTC. Translated: CSAGGTPKEGYTF.

This chain joins TRBV19 and TRBJ2-5; D possibly corresponds to TRBD1 (6 bases). The germline V gene encodes CDR1 LNHDA and CDR2 SQIVND (reference sequence). The length of the CDR3 is 14 residues. With 2 bases removed from V and 0 bases from J, the gap between germline ends came to 7 bases. CDR3 protein: CASSIHRDQETQYF. CDR3 sequence (DNA): TGTGCCAGTAGTATACACAGGGACCAAGAGACCCAGTACTTC.

This clonotype turned up a few times. CDR3 nucleotide sequence: TGTGCCAGCAGTGACGGGACAGGGGGCCCCAATGAGCAGTTCTTC. It yields the protein CASSDGTGGPNEQFF. This chain uses TRBV6-4 with TRBJ2-1, with 12 positions matching TRBD1. The V gene end was trimmed by 2 bases and the J gene end by 6 bases; junction bases not matched to a gene: 2. CDR1 MRHNA and CDR2 SNTAGT come from the germline V gene. The CDR3 is made up of 15 amino acids.

In this sample, this clonotype turned up a few times. This rearrangement joins TRBV19 to TRBJ2-5; 9 bases fit TRBD1. After removal of 9 bases from V and 5 bases from J, the junction contained 7 bases not matched to a gene. Germline lookup yields CDR1 LNHDA and CDR2 SQIVND (reference sequence). This CDR3 region has 13 residues. The CDR3 nucleotides read TGTGCCAGCAACAGGGGGCTCGGGGAGACCCAGTACTTC. Its translation: CASNRGLGETQYF.

The V call is TRBV7-2, the J call TRBJ2-5; 8 bases are shared with TRBD2. Per the germline V gene, CDR1 is SGHTA and CDR2 is FQGNSA. The CDR3 sequence is 16 residues long. With 2 bases clipped from V and 11 bases from J, the junction kept 16 bases outside the gene matches. CDR3 loop: CASSLSPGGTGNEQYF. The DNA of the CDR3 is TGTGCCAGCAGCTTATCCCCGGGAGGGACGGGCAATGAGCAGTACTTC.

The V and J genes are TRBV9 and TRBJ2-3; 11 bases line up with TRBD2. The germline V gene has CDR1 SGDLS and CDR2 YYNGEE. CDR3 size: 17 residues. Trimming took 3 bases from V and 1 from J; bases not matched to a gene: 7. CDR3 nucleotide sequence: TGTGCCAGCAGCGCGGGACTAGCGGAGGGGGGCACAGATACGCAGTATTTT. It encodes CASSAGLAEGGTDTQYF.

The genes are TRBV25-1 and TRBJ2-5; D is possibly TRBD1 (5 bases). V lost 7 bases to trimming and J lost 5 bases, with 11 bases between them. Germline values: CDR1 MGHDK, CDR2 SYGVNS. The CDR3 loop spans 12 amino acids. CDR3 sequence reads: CASKGLRETQYF. The CDR3 region has the DNA TGTGCCAGCAAGGGGTTGCGGGAGACCCAGTACTTC. Variable domain in full (rest from reference TRBV25-1 and TRBJ2-5): EADIYQTPRYLVIGTGKKITLECSQTMGHDKMYWYQQDPGMELHLIHYSYGVNSTEKGDLSSESTVSRIRTEHFPLTLESARPSHTSQYLCASKGLRETQYFGPGTRLLVL.

The genes are TRBV20-1 and TRBJ1-2; D call uncertain. Germline V gene data show CDR1 as DFQATT and CDR2 as SNEGSKA (reference sequence). Trimming removed 4 bases at V and 7 bases at J, with 10 bases between. This CDR3 contains 11 residues. CDR3 in DNA: TGCAGTGCTATACTGGACTCTGGCTACACCTTC. Translated, it gives CSAILDSGYTF.

The chain couples TRBV12-3 or TRBV12-4 to TRBJ2-3; a weak D match, TRBD2 (6 bases). The ends were cut back, 8 bases at V and 5 bases at J, with 14 bases in the middle. This CDR3 is 13 amino acids long. This chain's CDR3 is CASVSGVLDTQYF. In DNA, the CDR3 is TGTGCCAGCGTATCGGGAGTCTTAGATACGCAGTATTTT.

This clonotype was seen only a few times. The chain joins TRBV4-3 to TRBJ1-4; D gene uncertain. Looked up from germline, CDR1 is LGHNA and CDR2 is YSLEER. V gave up 1 base and J gave up 8 bases, with 23 bases separating them. This CDR3 comprises 18 residues. CDR3 sequence (DNA): TGCGCCAGCAGCCAAGGGAATTATAACGGAAAGGTCGGAGAAAAACTGTTTTTT. Translation gives CASSQGNYNGKVGEKLFF.

This rearrangement joins TRBV7-9 to TRBJ2-2; possibly TRBD2 for D (6 bases). Trimming removed 10 bases from V and 8 bases from J, with 20 bases in between. Germline V gene sequence: CDR1 SEHNR, CDR2 FQNEAQ (reference sequence). The CDR3 is 14 residues long. CDR3 DNA: TGTGCCATCATCGGAGGGACCGCCTCAGGGGAGCTGTTTTTT. It codes for CAIIGGTASGELFF.

This clonotype was seen a single time. The chain employs TRBV7-9 and TRBJ2-3, with D possibly matching TRBD2 (6 bases). The germline gives CDR1 SEHNR, CDR2 FQNEAQ (reference sequence). This CDR3 spans 13 amino acids. Trimming removed 5 bases at V and 6 bases at J, with 12 bases between. CDR3 amino acids: CASSAMGRDTQYF. Here the CDR3 DNA reads TGTGCCAGCAGCGCCATGGGGAGGGATACGCAGTATTTT.

V usage is TRBV5-1 and J usage is TRBJ1-2; possibly TRBD1 for D (6 bases). CDR3 length: 15 residues. Trimming pared 4 bases from V and 7 bases from J, leaving 20 bases between. Looked up from germline, CDR1 is SGHRS and CDR2 is YFSETQ. CDR3 sequence: CASSNPDRYLLGYTF. Written as DNA, the CDR3 is TGCGCCAGCAGCAACCCTGACAGGTATCTTCTTGGCTACACCTTC.

This clonotype was counted a few times. The CDR3 loop is CASSLQDRAMRKNIQYF. In nucleotides, the CDR3 is TGTGCCAGCAGTTTACAGGACAGGGCCATGAGGAAAAACATTCAGTACTTC. The chain joins TRBV12-3 or TRBV12-4 to TRBJ2-4; 8 nucleotides line up with TRBD1. Unmatched junction bases numbered 10, after V lost 2 bases and J lost 4 bases. The CDR3 totals 17 residues.

This clonotype was counted between two and nine times. The chain links TRBV27 to TRBJ2-1; 9 nucleotides agree with TRBD2. The V segment lost 4 bases and the J segment 9 bases; nucleotides outside the gene matches: 7. The CDR3 runs to 14 residues. Germline loops: CDR1 MNHEY, CDR2 SMNVEV (reference sequence). In DNA, the CDR3 is TGTGCCAGCAGTTCCCTAGCGGGGTGGGGTGAGCAGTTCTTC. It translates to CASSSLAGWGEQFF.